Reported below is one T cell receptor (beta chain). These data are taken from a study of sequential checkpoint blockade in melanoma. The method was immunoSEQ multiplex PCR; TCRdb's version includes in-frame clones alone and lacks a portion of them. This sample yields 35,000 to 40,000 clones, of which approximately 91% are seen a single time; around 12% belongs to the top ten. Treatment denoted: randomized to nivolumab then ipilimumab (arm A) or the reverse (arm B). The germline V gene has CDR1 PRHDT and CDR2 FYEKMQ (reference sequence). CDR3 length: 13 amino acids. Losses at the gene ends were 5 bases for V and 9 bases for J; bases not matched to a gene: 7.

The gene calls are TRBV13 and TRBJ2-1; 7 bases line up with TRBD2. Sequenced material: CD8+ T cells sorted from blood (inferred from file names), taken from a patient given nivolumab and ipilimumab in sequence. The clonotype was recovered from a human donor with melanoma. The chain's CDR3 is CASSNSGGGEQFF. The DNA of the CDR3 is TGTGCCAGCAGCAATTCGGGAGGCGGTGAGCAGTTCTTC. The complete variable domain, with remaining parts taken from reference TRBV13 and TRBJ2-1, reads AAGVIQSPRHLIKEKRETATLKCYPIPRHDTVYWYQQGPGQDPQFLISFYEKMQSDKGSIPDRFSAQQFSDYHSELNMSSLELGDSALYFCASSNSGGGEQFFGPGTRLTVL.